Sequencing of this TCR beta chain was carried out in a study of T-cell memory formation after mild COVID-19. After 5'RACE with constant-segment primers, TCR alpha and TCR beta cDNA libraries carrying sample barcodes and UMIs were obtained. TCRdb reanalysed the 5' RACE reads using MiXCR and keeps one entry per CDR3 protein. This sample has around 470,000 distinct CDR3 sequences; around 20% occur once, and the top ten carry 7.5% to 9.5%. Points from the study as a whole: Clones that contracted from day 15 to 85 were balanced CD4/CD8, while later expanders leaned CD4+. That cross-reactive memory joined was suggested by some responding clones appearing in pre-infection memory. SARS-CoV-2 specificity of second-wave clones peaking day 37 was unconfirmed.

V was shortened by 2 bases and J by 10 bases, with 12 bases between the two germline ends. This CDR3 contains 12 residues. Per germline, CDR1 DFQATT and CDR2 SNEGSKA (reference sequence). This clonotype occurred a few times. Its antigen remains unidentified. The sequencing sample was made of PBMCs or a T cell subset sorted from them (not recorded which). The chain couples TRBV20-1 to TRBJ2-1; D not certain. The receptor was derived from an adult woman who had mild COVID-19 (a few samples of this study predate the infection). Cell type and time point are not known. CDR3 amino acids: CSARYRLGEQFF. CDR3 in DNA: TGCAGTGCTAGATATAGATTGGGGGAGCAGTTCTTC.